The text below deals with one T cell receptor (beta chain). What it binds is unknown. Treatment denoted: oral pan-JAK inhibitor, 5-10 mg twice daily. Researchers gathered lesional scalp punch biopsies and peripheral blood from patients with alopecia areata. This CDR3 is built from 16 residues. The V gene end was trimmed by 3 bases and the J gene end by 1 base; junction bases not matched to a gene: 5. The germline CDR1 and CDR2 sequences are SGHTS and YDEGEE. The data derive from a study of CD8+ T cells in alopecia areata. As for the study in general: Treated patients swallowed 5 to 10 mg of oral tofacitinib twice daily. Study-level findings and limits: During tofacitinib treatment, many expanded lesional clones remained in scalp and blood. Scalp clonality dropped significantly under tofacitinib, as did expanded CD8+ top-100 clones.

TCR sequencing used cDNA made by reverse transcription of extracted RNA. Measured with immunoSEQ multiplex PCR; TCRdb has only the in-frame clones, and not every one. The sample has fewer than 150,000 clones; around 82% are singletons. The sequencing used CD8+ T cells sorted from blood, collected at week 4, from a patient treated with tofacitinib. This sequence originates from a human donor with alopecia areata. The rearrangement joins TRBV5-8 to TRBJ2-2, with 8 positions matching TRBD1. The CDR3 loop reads CASSSTGTGNTGELFF. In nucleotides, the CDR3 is TGTGCCAGCAGCTCAACCGGGACAGGGAACACCGGGGAGCTGTTTTTT.